One and the same sample provided the 9 T cell receptor beta chains below, sequenced in a study of response to subunit inactivated influenza vaccine. TCRdb processed the RT-PCR reads anew with MiXCR; each CDR3 protein has one entry. The sample includes approximately 490,000 distinct CDR3 sequences, around 7.9% seen only once; the top ten take around 12%. This sample comprised PBMCs from blood, obtained 23 to 25 months after vaccination. These receptor sequences come from a man in his fifties or sixties who received an inactivated influenza vaccine.

This clonotype appeared a few times. This chain links TRBV5-1 with TRBJ2-6; D is unresolved. The CDR3 is 16 residues long. V lost 0 bases and J lost 6, with 13 bases in between. Germline CDR1 and CDR2: SGHRS and YFSETQ. CDR3 DNA sequence: TGCGCCAGCAGCTTGGGTCAGAGCCCAACGGCCAACGTCCTGACTTTC. Translated: CASSLGQSPTANVLTF.

The rearrangement links TRBV6-1 to TRBJ2-2; TRBD2 matches 14 bases. The V gene's germline CDR1 is MNHNS and CDR2 SASEGT. Germline trimming cut 4 bases from V and 3 bases from J; bases unmatched to any gene: 1. This CDR3 contains 16 residues. The chain's CDR3 is CASSGLAGGDTGELFF. CDR3 in DNA: TGTGCCAGCAGTGGACTAGCGGGAGGGGACACCGGGGAGCTGTTTTTT.

This clonotype was observed a few times. The chain combines TRBV7-2 with TRBJ2-1; 11 nucleotides line up with TRBD2. With 1 base clipped from V and 0 bases from J, the junction kept 2 bases outside the gene matches. This CDR3 comprises 17 residues. The germline gives CDR1 SGHTA, CDR2 FQGNSA. CDR3 sequence: CASSLVGTSGSYNEQFF. CDR3 nucleotide sequence: TGTGCCAGCAGCTTAGTTGGGACTAGCGGCTCCTACAATGAGCAGTTCTTC.

This clonotype was counted at least ten times. V and J are TRBV4-1 and TRBJ1-6; D remains unclear. Trimming removed 3 bases at V and 8 bases at J, with 5 bases between. Germline V gene lookup returns CDR1 MGHRA and CDR2 YSYEKL. CDR3 length: 12 residues. CDR3 sequence reads: CASSQSDSPLHF. For the CDR3, the DNA is TGCGCCAGCAGCCAGAGCGATTCACCCCTCCACTTT.

V usage is TRBV7-2 and J usage is TRBJ2-1; TRBD2 agrees at 8 bases. Unmatched junction bases numbered 6, after V lost 1 base and J lost 7 bases. CDR1 is SGHTA, CDR2 FQGNSA, per germline. This CDR3 comprises 15 residues. The CDR3 sequence is CASSLGGLARNEQFF. CDR3 DNA sequence: TGTGCCAGCAGCTTAGGAGGACTAGCTAGGAATGAGCAGTTCTTC.

This clonotype was seen at least ten times. The V and J genes are TRBV4-2 and TRBJ2-7; the match to TRBD2 covers 8 bases. Germline trimming cut 0 bases from V and 7 bases from J; bases unmatched to any gene: 5. The CDR3 loop spans 14 amino acids. Germline V gene data show CDR1 as LGHNA and CDR2 as YNFKEQ. CDR3 sequence reads: CASSQDGLAGEQYF. In nucleotides, the CDR3 is TGTGCCAGCAGCCAAGATGGACTAGCCGGAGAGCAGTACTTC.

The chain couples TRBV10-3 to TRBJ2-2; possible D gene TRBD1, 5 bases. Trimming shortened V by 8 bases and J by 2 bases, and 12 bases separated the two germline ends. Germline CDR1 ENHRY, CDR2 SYGVKD. The CDR3 length is 14 residues. The CDR3 loop is CAIRTGTNTGELFF. The CDR3 nucleotides are TGTGCCATCCGAACAGGCACCAACACCGGGGAGCTGTTTTTT.

This clonotype was seen more than once but under ten times. V usage is TRBV6-1 and J usage is TRBJ1-1; D is perhaps TRBD1 (5 bases). Deletions cut 6 bases from V and 5 bases from J, with 13 bases between. Germline CDR1 reads MNHNS; CDR2 reads SASEGT. The CDR3 loop spans 13 amino acids. The CDR3 loop reads CASRAGPRTEAFF. The CDR3 DNA reads TGTGCCAGCAGGGCGGGGCCTCGGACTGAAGCTTTCTTT.

This clonotype has only a few counts. The V gene is TRBV9, the J gene TRBJ2-1; 11 bases are a match to TRBD2. The V segment lost 4 bases and the J segment 1 base; nucleotides outside the gene matches: 7. Germline V CDR1 and CDR2: SGDLS, YYNGEE. The length of the CDR3 is 17 residues. The CDR3 sequence: CASSPRLAGRSYNEQFF. CDR3 in DNA: TGTGCCAGCAGCCCCAGACTAGCGGGAAGATCCTACAATGAGCAGTTCTTC.